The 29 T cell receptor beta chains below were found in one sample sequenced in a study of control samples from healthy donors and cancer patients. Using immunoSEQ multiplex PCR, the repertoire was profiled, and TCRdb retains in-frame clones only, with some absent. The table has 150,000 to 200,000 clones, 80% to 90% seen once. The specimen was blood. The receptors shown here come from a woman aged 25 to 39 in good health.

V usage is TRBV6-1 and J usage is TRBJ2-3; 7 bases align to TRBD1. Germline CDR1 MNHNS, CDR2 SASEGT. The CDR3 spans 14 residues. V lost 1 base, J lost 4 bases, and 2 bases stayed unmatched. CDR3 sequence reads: CASSEGTGSDTQYF. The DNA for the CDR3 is TGTGCCAGCAGTGAAGGGACAGGATCAGATACGCAGTATTTT.

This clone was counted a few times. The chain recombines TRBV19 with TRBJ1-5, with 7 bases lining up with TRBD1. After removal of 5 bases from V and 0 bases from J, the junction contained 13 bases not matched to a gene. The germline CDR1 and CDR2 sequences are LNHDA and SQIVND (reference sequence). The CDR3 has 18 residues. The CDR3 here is CASSHLRDSTISNQPQHF. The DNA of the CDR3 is TGTGCCAGTAGTCACCTCCGGGACAGTACGATTAGCAATCAGCCCCAGCATTTT. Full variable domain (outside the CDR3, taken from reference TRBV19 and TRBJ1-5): DGGITQSPKYLFRKEGQNVTLSCEQNLNHDAMYWYRQDPGQGLRLIYYSQIVNDFQKGDIAEGYSVSREKKESFPLTVTSAQKNPTAFYLCASSHLRDSTISNQPQHFGDGTRLSIL.

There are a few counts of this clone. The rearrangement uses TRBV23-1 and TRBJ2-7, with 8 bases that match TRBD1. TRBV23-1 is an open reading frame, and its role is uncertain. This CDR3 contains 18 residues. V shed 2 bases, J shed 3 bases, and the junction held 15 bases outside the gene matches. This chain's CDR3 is CASSQPAYPGQDFYEQYF. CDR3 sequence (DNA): TGCGCCAGCAGTCAACCCGCTTATCCGGGACAGGATTTCTACGAGCAGTACTTC.

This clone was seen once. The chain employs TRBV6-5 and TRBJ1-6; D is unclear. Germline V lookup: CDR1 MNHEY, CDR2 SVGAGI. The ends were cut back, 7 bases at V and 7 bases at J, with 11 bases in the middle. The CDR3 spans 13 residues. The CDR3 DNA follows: TGTGCCAGCATGATAGCCCCCAATTCACCCCTCCACTTT. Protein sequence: CASMIAPNSPLHF.

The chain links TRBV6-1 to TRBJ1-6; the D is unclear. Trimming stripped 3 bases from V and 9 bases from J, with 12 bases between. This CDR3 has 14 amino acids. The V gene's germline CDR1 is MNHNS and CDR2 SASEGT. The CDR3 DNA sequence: TGTGCCAGCAGTGATGTCGGGGAGATTTCACCCCTCCACTTT. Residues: CASSDVGEISPLHF.

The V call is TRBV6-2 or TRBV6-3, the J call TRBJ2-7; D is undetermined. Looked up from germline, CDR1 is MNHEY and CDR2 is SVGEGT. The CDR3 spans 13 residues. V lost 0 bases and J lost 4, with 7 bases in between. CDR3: CASSYSNLYEQYF. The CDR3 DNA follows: TGTGCCAGCAGTTACTCGAACCTGTACGAGCAGTACTTC.

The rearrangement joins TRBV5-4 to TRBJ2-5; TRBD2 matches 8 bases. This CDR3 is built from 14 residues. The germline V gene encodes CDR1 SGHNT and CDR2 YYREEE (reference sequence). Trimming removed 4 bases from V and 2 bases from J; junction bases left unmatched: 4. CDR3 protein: CASSPVAGQETQYF. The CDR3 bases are TGTGCCAGCAGCCCGGTAGCGGGACAAGAGACCCAGTACTTC.

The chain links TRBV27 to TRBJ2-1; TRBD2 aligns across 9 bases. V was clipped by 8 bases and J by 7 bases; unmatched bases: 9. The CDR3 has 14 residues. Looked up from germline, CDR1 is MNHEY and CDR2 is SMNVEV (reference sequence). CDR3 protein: CASWAGGPPNEQFF. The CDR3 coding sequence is TGTGCCAGCTGGGCGGGAGGGCCCCCGAATGAGCAGTTCTTC.

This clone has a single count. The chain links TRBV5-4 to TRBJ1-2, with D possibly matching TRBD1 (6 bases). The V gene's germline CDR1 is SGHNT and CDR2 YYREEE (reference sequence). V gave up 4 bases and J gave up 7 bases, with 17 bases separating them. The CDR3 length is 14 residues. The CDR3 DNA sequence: TGTGCCAGCAGCCTTGAGGGGGGCCGGCGTGGCTACACCTTC. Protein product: CASSLEGGRRGYTF. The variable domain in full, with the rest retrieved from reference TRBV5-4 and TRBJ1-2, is ETGVTQSPTHLIKTRGQQVTLRCSSQSGHNTVSWYQQALGQGPQFIFQYYREEENGRGNFPPRFSGLQFPNYSSELNVNALELDDSALYLCASSLEGGRRGYTFGSGTRLTVV.

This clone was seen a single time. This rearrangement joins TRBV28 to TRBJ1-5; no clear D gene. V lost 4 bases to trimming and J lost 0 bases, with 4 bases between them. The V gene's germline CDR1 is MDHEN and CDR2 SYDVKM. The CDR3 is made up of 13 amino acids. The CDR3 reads CASSYDSNQPQHF. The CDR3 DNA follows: TGTGCCAGCAGTTACGATAGCAATCAGCCCCAGCATTTT. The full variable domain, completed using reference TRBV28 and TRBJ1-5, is DVKVTQSSRYLVKRTGEKVFLECVQDMDHENMFWYRQDPGLGLRLIYFSYDVKMKEKGDIPEGYSVSREKKERFSLILESASTNQTSMYLCASSYDSNQPQHFGDGTRLSIL.

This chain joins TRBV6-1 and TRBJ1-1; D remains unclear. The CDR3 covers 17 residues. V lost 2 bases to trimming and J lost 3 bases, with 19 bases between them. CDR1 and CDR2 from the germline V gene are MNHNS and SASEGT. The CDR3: CASSERERVEWYTEAFF. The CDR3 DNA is TGTGCCAGCAGTGAACGTGAGAGGGTAGAATGGTACACTGAAGCTTTCTTT.

The CDR3 DNA is TGTGCCAGCAGTTTGGGCAGTCCAAATGAGCAGTTCTTC. Protein: CASSLGSPNEQFF. This sequence joins TRBV6-5 and TRBJ2-1, with D uncertain. Germline V gene data show CDR1 as MNHEY and CDR2 as SVGAGI. V was cut by 4 bases and J by 7 bases, with 11 bases left in between. The CDR3 is made up of 13 amino acids.

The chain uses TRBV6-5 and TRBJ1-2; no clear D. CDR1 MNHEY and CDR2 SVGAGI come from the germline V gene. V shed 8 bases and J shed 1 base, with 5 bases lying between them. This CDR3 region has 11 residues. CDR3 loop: CASVYNYGYTF. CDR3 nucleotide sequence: TGTGCCAGCGTATATAACTATGGCTACACCTTC.

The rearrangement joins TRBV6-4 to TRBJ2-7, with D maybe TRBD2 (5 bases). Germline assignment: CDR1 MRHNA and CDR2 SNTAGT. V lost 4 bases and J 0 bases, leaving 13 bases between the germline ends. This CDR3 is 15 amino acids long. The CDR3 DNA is TGTGCCAGCAGTGTCGCGGGCTACAACTCCTACGAGCAGTACTTC. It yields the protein CASSVAGYNSYEQYF.

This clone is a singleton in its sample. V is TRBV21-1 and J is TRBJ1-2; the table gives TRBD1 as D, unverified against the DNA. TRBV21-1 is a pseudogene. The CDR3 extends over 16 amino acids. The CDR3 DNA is TGTGCCAGCAGCTCTCAGGGTGAGTGCGTCAACTATGGCTACACCTTC. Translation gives CASSSQGECVNYGYTF.

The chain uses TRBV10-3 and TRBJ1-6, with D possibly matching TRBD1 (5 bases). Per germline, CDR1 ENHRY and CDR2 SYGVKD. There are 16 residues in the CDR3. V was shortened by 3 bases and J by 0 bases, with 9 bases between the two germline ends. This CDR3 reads CAISDNRSSYNSPLHF. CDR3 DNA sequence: TGTGCCATCAGTGATAACAGGAGCTCCTATAATTCACCCCTCCACTTT.

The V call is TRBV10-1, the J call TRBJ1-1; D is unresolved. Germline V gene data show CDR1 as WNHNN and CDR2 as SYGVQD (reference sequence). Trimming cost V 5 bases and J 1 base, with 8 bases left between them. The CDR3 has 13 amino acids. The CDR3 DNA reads TGCGCCAGCAGTCGAAACGGGAACACTGAAGCTTTCTTT. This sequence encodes CASSRNGNTEAFF.

The CDR3 spells CASSPRSSYNEQFF. The CDR3 nucleotides read TGTGCCAGCTCACCACGCAGCTCCTACAATGAGCAGTTCTTC. The V and J genes are TRBV18 and TRBJ2-1; D is uncertain. CDR1 is KGHSH, CDR2 LQKENI, per germline. Trimming cost V 1 base and J 0 bases, with 4 bases left between them. The CDR3 spans 14 residues.

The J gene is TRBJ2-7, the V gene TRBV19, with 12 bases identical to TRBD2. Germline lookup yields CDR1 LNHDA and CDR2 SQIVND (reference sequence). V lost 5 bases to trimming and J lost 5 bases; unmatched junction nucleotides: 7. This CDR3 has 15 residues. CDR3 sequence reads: CASSGRTSGIHEQYF. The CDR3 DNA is TGTGCCAGTAGTGGTCGGACTAGCGGGATCCACGAGCAGTACTTC.

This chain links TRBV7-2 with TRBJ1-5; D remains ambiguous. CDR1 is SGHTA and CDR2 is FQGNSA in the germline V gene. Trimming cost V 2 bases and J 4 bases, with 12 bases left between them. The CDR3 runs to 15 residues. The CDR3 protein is CASSLWVQSNQPQHF. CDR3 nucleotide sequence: TGTGCCAGCAGCTTATGGGTGCAGTCTAATCAGCCCCAGCATTTT.

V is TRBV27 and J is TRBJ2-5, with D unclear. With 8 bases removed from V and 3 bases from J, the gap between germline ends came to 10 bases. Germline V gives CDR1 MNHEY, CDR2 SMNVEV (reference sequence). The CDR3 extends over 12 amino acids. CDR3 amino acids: CASGKSEETQYF. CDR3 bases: TGTGCCAGCGGCAAAAGCGAAGAGACCCAGTACTTC.

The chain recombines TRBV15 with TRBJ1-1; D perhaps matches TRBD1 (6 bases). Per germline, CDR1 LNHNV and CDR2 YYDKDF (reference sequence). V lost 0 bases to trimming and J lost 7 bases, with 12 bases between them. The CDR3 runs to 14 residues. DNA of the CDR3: TGTGCCACCAGCAGAGATTGGGGGCACCATGAAGCTTTCTTT. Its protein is CATSRDWGHHEAFF.

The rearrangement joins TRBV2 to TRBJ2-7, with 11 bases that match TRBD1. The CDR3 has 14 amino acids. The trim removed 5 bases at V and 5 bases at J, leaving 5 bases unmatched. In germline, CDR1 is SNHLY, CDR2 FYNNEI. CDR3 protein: CASSFGTGGNEQYF. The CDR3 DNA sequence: TGTGCCAGCAGTTTCGGGACAGGGGGAAACGAGCAGTACTTC.

The CDR3 reads CATSGTNLQETQYF. DNA of the CDR3: TGTGCCACCAGTGGGACTAACCTACAAGAGACCCAGTACTTC. V gene TRBV24-1 combines with J gene TRBJ2-5; D is possibly TRBD2 (6 bases). The CDR3 spans 14 residues. CDR1 is KGHDR, CDR2 SFDVKD, per germline. Trimming shortened V by 5 bases and J by 2 bases, and 11 bases separated the two germline ends.

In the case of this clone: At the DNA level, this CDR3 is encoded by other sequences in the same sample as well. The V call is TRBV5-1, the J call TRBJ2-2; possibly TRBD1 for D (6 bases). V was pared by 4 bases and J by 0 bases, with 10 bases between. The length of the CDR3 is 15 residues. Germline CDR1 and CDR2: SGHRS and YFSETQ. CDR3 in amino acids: CASSPGTTNTGELFF. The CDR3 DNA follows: TGCGCCAGCAGCCCCGGGACAACGAACACCGGGGAGCTGTTTTTT.

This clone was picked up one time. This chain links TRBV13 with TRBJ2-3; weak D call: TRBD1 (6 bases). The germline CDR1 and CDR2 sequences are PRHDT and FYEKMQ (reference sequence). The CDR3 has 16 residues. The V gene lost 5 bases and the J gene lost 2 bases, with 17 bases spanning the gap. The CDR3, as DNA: TGTGCCAGCAGCCCTATGGACAGACTCACCACAGATACGCAGTATTTT. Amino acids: CASSPMDRLTTDTQYF. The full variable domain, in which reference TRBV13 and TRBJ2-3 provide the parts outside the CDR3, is AAGVIQSPRHLIKEKRETATLKCYPIPRHDTVYWYQQGPGQDPQFLISFYEKMQSDKGSIPDRFSAQQFSDYHSELNMSSLELGDSALYFCASSPMDRLTTDTQYFGPGTRLTVL.

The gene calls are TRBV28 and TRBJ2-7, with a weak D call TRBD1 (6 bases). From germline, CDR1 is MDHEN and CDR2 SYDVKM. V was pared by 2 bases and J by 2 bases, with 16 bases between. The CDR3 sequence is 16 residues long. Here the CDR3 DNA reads TGTGCCAGCAGTTTAAAGAGGGGGTTCACGACCTACGAGCAGTACTTC. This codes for CASSLKRGFTTYEQYF.

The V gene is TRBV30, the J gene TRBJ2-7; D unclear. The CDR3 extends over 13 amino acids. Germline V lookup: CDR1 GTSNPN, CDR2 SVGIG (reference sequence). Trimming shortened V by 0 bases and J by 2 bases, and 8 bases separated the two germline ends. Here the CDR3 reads CAWSVPGAYEQYF. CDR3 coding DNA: TGTGCCTGGAGTGTACCTGGAGCCTACGAGCAGTACTTC.

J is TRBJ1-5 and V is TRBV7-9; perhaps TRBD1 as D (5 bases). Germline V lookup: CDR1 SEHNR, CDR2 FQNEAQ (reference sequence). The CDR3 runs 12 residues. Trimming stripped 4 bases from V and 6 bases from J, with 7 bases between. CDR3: CASSYGGQPQHF. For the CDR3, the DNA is TGTGCCAGCAGCTACGGGGGTCAGCCCCAGCATTTT.